These 3 T cell receptor beta chains share one sample of origin, sequenced in a study of cytomegalovirus exposure and HLA in healthy donors. The PCR contained 60 Vbeta and 13 Jbeta primers. Here immunoSEQ multiplex PCR was the method, and the copy in TCRdb shows in-frame clones only, minus some. Of approximately 190,000 clones listed, 82% are singletons. Material for sequencing was PBMCs. These receptors all stem from a boy between 2 and 10 years old in good health and CMV-seronegative.

The chain combines TRBV6-1 with TRBJ2-7; D might be TRBD1 (6 bases). V was shortened by 6 bases and J by 1 base, with 16 bases between the two germline ends. Germline V gene lookup returns CDR1 MNHNS and CDR2 SASEGT. CDR3 length: 15 amino acids. This CDR3 reads CASSGTGHRSYEQYF. In DNA form, the CDR3 reads TGTGCCAGCAGCGGCACGGGACACCGGTCCTACGAGCAGTACTTC.

The V and J genes are TRBV20-1 and TRBJ1-1; D unclear. CDR1 is DFQATT, CDR2 SNEGSKA, per germline (reference sequence). The CDR3 runs 10 residues. The V gene lost 5 bases and the J gene lost 10 bases, with 11 bases spanning the gap. CDR3 sequence reads: CSAQSLRAFF. The CDR3 DNA reads TGCAGTGCTCAATCCTTGCGAGCTTTCTTT.

The V gene is TRBV9, the J gene TRBJ1-2, with D hard to call. V was cut by 2 bases and J by 4 bases, with 6 bases left in between. CDR1 is SGDLS, CDR2 YYNGEE, per germline. The CDR3 covers 12 residues. The DNA for the CDR3 is TGTGCCAGCAGCGTCGGGTCCTATGGCTACACCTTC. Translating gives CASSVGSYGYTF.